The 30 T cell receptor beta chains in this list originate from one sample, sequenced in a study of OX40 agonist ivuxolimab in advanced cancers. Using immunoSEQ multiplex PCR, the repertoire was profiled, and TCRdb retains in-frame clones only, with some absent. This table holds around 40,000 clones, more than 75% found once. The input for sequencing was CD4+ or CD8+ T cells sorted from blood, taken in a trial of the OX40 agonist ivuxolimab. All receptors derive from an adult with an advanced solid tumor such as melanoma, head and neck, liver or kidney cancer.

V usage is TRBV20-1 and J usage is TRBJ2-7, with D tentatively TRBD1 (5 bases). V dropped 6 bases and J dropped 11 bases, with 17 bases sitting between them. The CDR3 has 11 residues. The V gene's germline CDR1 is DFQATT and CDR2 SNEGSKA (reference sequence). The CDR3 loop is CSARWGSGKYF. In nucleotides, the CDR3 is TGCAGTGCGAGATGGGGCTCAGGGAAGTACTTC.

The rearrangement joins TRBV27 to TRBJ2-1; TRBD2 might be the D (6 bases). Germline values: CDR1 MNHEY, CDR2 SMNVEV (reference sequence). V dropped 1 base and J dropped 2 bases, with 21 bases sitting between them. The CDR3 has 19 amino acids. CDR3 bases: TGTGCCAGCAGTTTATATCCACCCGTAGGCGGGATACCCTACAATGAGCAGTTCTTC. The encoded protein is CASSLYPPVGGIPYNEQFF.

The chain combines TRBV27 with TRBJ1-2, with 8 bases that match TRBD1. V was pared by 4 bases and J by 3 bases, with 7 bases of the junction left unmatched. Germline values: CDR1 MNHEY, CDR2 SMNVEV (reference sequence). The length of the CDR3 is 15 residues. The CDR3 region is CASSSPTGADYGYTF. Here the CDR3 DNA reads TGTGCCAGCAGTTCACCGACAGGGGCTGACTATGGCTACACCTTC.

In this sample, this clone turned up once. V usage is TRBV6-5 and J usage is TRBJ1-5; D unresolved. V was pared by 6 bases and J by 5 bases, with 5 bases between. This CDR3 comprises 11 residues. Germline V CDR1 and CDR2: MNHEY, SVGAGI. This chain's CDR3 is CASREYQPQHF. Here the CDR3 DNA reads TGTGCCAGCAGGGAGTATCAGCCCCAGCATTTT.

This clone is deemed large. The rearrangement joins TRBV4-1 to TRBJ2-7, with D possibly matching TRBD2 (6 bases). Per germline, CDR1 MGHRA and CDR2 YSYEKL. This CDR3 is 14 amino acids long. V gave up 0 bases and J gave up 5 bases, with 11 bases separating them. CDR3 residues: CASSQEGGVDEQYF. Written as DNA, the CDR3 is TGCGCCAGCAGCCAAGAAGGCGGGGTAGACGAGCAGTACTTC.

The gene calls are TRBV19 and TRBJ2-1; perhaps D is TRBD1 or TRBD2 (5 bases each). This CDR3 has 14 amino acids. CDR1 is LNHDA, CDR2 SQIVND, per germline (reference sequence). The V end was cut by 4 bases, the J end by 6 bases, with 13 bases between. CDR3 DNA sequence: TGTGCCAGTAGTACAAGGCCGGGGCTCAATGAGCAGTTCTTC. Amino acids: CASSTRPGLNEQFF.

J is TRBJ2-3 and V is TRBV19; 9 positions agree with TRBD1. The ends lost 3 bases at V and 13 bases at J; junction bases unmatched: 2. This CDR3 contains 11 residues. CDR1 is LNHDA and CDR2 is SQIVND in the germline V gene (reference sequence). CDR3 nucleotide sequence: TGTGCCAGTAGTATTGGGACAGGGAAGTATTTT. It is translated as CASSIGTGKYF.

In regard to this clone: The sample holds other DNA sequences that translate to the same CDR3. The chain uses TRBV27 and TRBJ2-7; D could derive from TRBD1 or TRBD2 (6 bases each). CDR3 length: 14 residues. Trimming removed 6 bases from V and 2 bases from J, with 14 bases in between. From germline, CDR1 is MNHEY and CDR2 SMNVEV (reference sequence). CDR3 in amino acids: CASSLRGRPYEQYF. The CDR3 DNA is TGTGCCAGCAGCCTTCGGGGGCGGCCCTACGAGCAGTACTTC.

The chain combines TRBV27 with TRBJ2-7; D is uncertain. The CDR3 length is 13 residues. V lost 4 bases to trimming and J lost 2 bases, with 9 bases between them. Germline-derived CDR1 and CDR2 are MNHEY and SMNVEV (reference sequence). The CDR3 DNA sequence: TGTGCCAGCAGTTCCCCCCTTACCTACGAGCAGTACTTC. It translates to CASSSPLTYEQYF.

V usage is TRBV27 and J usage is TRBJ1-2; D possibly corresponds to TRBD1 (6 bases). Trimming removed 8 bases at V and 5 bases at J, with 15 bases between. This CDR3 comprises 13 residues. Germline CDR1 and CDR2: MNHEY and SMNVEV (reference sequence). The CDR3 loop is CASSLGRGYGYTF. The CDR3 region has the DNA TGTGCCAGCTCTCTGGGCAGGGGTTATGGCTACACCTTC.

The chain joins TRBV2 to TRBJ1-4; D remains ambiguous. The germline V and J ends were trimmed by 0 bases and 2 bases, with 25 bases remaining between them. CDR3 size: 21 residues. CDR1 SNHLY and CDR2 FYNNEI come from the germline V gene. The CDR3 nucleotides read TGTGCCAGCAGTGAAGCGGGGAGGGTAACACTAGAAAGGGAGACTAATGAAAAACTGTTTTTT. Translated: CASSEAGRVTLERETNEKLFF. The variable domain in full, completed from reference TRBV2 and TRBJ1-4, reads EPEVTQTPSHQVTQMGQEVILRCVPISNHLYFYWYRQILGQKVEFLVSFYNNEISEKSEIFDDQFSVERPDGSNFTLKIRSTKLEDSAMYFCASSEAGRVTLERETNEKLFFGSGTQLSVL.

This clone counts as large. Other nucleotide sequences in the sample specify the same CDR3. The V gene is TRBV5-6, the J gene TRBJ1-4; D unclear. The ends were cut back, 5 bases at V and 6 bases at J, with 11 bases in the middle. The CDR3 spans 13 residues. The germline V gene encodes CDR1 SGHDT and CDR2 YYEEEE. The CDR3 is CASSRVLDEKLFF. The CDR3 bases are TGTGCCAGCAGTAGGGTGCTCGATGAAAAACTGTTTTTT.

This clone was seen a single time. CDR3 bases: TGTGCCAGCAGCTCCGGCCTACTCGGCGAAAAACTGTTTTTT. This gives the protein CASSSGLLGEKLFF. V and J are TRBV11-2 and TRBJ1-4; the D is unclear. The ends were cut back, 4 bases at V and 8 bases at J, with 14 bases in the middle. The CDR3 length is 14 residues. Germline V gives CDR1 SGHAT, CDR2 FQNNGV.

This clone has only one observation. The chain links TRBV29-1 to TRBJ2-1, with 9 bases matching TRBD2. After removal of 4 bases from V and 6 bases from J, the junction contained 7 bases not matched to a gene. This CDR3 contains 14 residues. Germline V lookup: CDR1 SQVTM, CDR2 ANQGSEA. The CDR3 loop reads CSVVLAGSGNEQFF. DNA of the CDR3: TGCAGCGTTGTTCTAGCGGGGTCTGGCAATGAGCAGTTCTTC.

Here the CDR3 DNA reads TGTGCCAGCAGCGGGGACAGGCACCTAGCTTTCTTT. It is translated as CASSGDRHLAFF. The chain recombines TRBV5-5 with TRBJ1-1; TRBD1 matches 8 bases. CDR3 length: 12 residues. Germline V lookup: CDR1 SGHKS, CDR2 YYEKEE (reference sequence). V was pared by 4 bases and J by 10 bases, with 6 bases of the junction left unmatched.

The chain has TRBV6-5 and TRBJ2-7, with a weak D call TRBD1 (5 bases). The CDR3 spans 15 residues. Per germline, CDR1 MNHEY and CDR2 SVGAGI. V shed 2 bases and J shed 7 bases, with 18 bases lying between them. The DNA of the CDR3 is TGTGCCAGCAGTTACGGGGCAGGGTTAAGTGAGGAGCAGTACTTC. Translating gives CASSYGAGLSEEQYF.

This clone was counted once. The chain uses TRBV28 and TRBJ1-1, with D perhaps TRBD1 (6 bases). The germline gives CDR1 MDHEN, CDR2 SYDVKM. CDR3 length: 16 residues. V shed 6 bases and J shed 3 bases, with 20 bases lying between them. The CDR3 reads CASRHSGENRDTEAFF. CDR3 sequence (DNA): TGTGCCAGCAGGCATTCAGGGGAAAACAGGGACACTGAAGCTTTCTTT.

The V and J genes are TRBV5-5 and TRBJ2-2; TRBD2 matches at 8 bases. V lost 0 bases and J lost 6; bases outside the gene matches: 7. Germline assignment: CDR1 SGHKS and CDR2 YYEKEE (reference sequence). This CDR3 is built from 16 residues. CDR3 in DNA: TGTGCCAGCAGCTTGGAGGGCGGGAGGAAGGCCGGGGAGCTGTTTTTT. This encodes CASSLEGGRKAGELFF.

The chain uses TRBV11-2 and TRBJ2-7; no clear D. Germline V gene sequence: CDR1 SGHAT, CDR2 FQNNGV. This CDR3 region has 11 residues. V gave up 7 bases and J gave up 1 base, with 5 bases separating them. The CDR3 is CASTRSYEQYF. In nucleotides, the CDR3 is TGTGCCAGCACCAGGTCCTACGAGCAGTACTTC.

The chain employs TRBV6-1 and TRBJ2-1, with 10 nucleotides matching TRBD2. Germline V gene lookup returns CDR1 MNHNS and CDR2 SASEGT. This CDR3 region has 15 residues. The junction had 13 bases not matched to a gene; V was cut back by 8 bases and J by 9 bases. In nucleotides, the CDR3 is TGTGCCAGCTGTCCCTTAGCGGGGGGCGGGCTTGAGCAGTTCTTC. Translated, it gives CASCPLAGGGLEQFF.

J is TRBJ1-1 and V is TRBV7-6; 7 bases are a match to TRBD1. The germline V gene has CDR1 SGHVS and CDR2 FNYEAQ. V shed 5 bases, J shed 3 bases, and the junction held 15 bases outside the gene matches. There are 17 residues in the CDR3. The DNA of the CDR3 is TGTGCCAGCAGCCTAATTCCACCAGGGGGGATGGACACTGAAGCTTTCTTT. As protein: CASSLIPPGGMDTEAFF.

The chain links TRBV4-1 to TRBJ2-1, with D uncertain. The germline V gene has CDR1 MGHRA and CDR2 YSYEKL. V shed 0 bases and J shed 7 bases, with 16 bases lying between them. The CDR3 has 16 residues. The CDR3 region is CASSQERWTGVNEQFF. The CDR3 DNA sequence: TGCGCCAGCAGCCAAGAAAGGTGGACGGGTGTGAATGAGCAGTTCTTC.

The chain couples TRBV5-6 to TRBJ2-7; TRBD1 aligns across 9 bases. There are 14 residues in the CDR3. Germline V CDR1 and CDR2: SGHDT, YYEEEE. The V and J ends lost 4 bases and 2 bases, in that order; junction bases with no gene match: 4. The CDR3 here is CASSAGQGTYEQYF. As DNA, the CDR3 is TGTGCCAGCAGCGCGGGACAGGGAACCTACGAGCAGTACTTC.

The V gene is TRBV6-6, the J gene TRBJ2-1; D is undetermined. The CDR3 is 15 amino acids. Trimming cost V 0 bases and J 4 bases, with 10 bases left between them. Germline V gene data show CDR1 as MNHNY and CDR2 as SVGAGI (reference sequence). The CDR3 region is CASSYSSAIYNEQFF. CDR3 nucleotides: TGTGCCAGCAGTTACTCCTCGGCTATTTACAATGAGCAGTTCTTC.

The rearrangement joins TRBV10-3 to TRBJ2-1; the D is unclear. This CDR3 has 14 residues. Germline CDR1 ENHRY, CDR2 SYGVKD. Deletions cut 7 bases from V and 4 bases from J, with 14 bases between. The CDR3 here is CAITPSGLYNEQFF. CDR3 bases: TGTGCCATCACCCCGTCTGGGCTATACAATGAGCAGTTCTTC.

The rearrangement joins TRBV6-5 to TRBJ2-7; D is uncertain. Between the trimmed V and J ends, which lost 0 bases and 5 bases, there was a span of 14 bases. This CDR3 contains 15 residues. Germline V lookup: CDR1 MNHEY, CDR2 SVGAGI. CDR3 sequence: CASSYSTISPDEQYF. In nucleotides, the CDR3 is TGTGCCAGCAGTTACTCCACGATTTCCCCCGACGAGCAGTACTTC.

The J gene is TRBJ1-4, the V gene TRBV4-1, with a possible D match to TRBD1 (5 bases). Trimming pared 0 bases from V and 5 bases from J, leaving 16 bases between. The CDR3 length is 17 residues. CDR1 is MGHRA and CDR2 is YSYEKL in the germline V gene. The CDR3 spells CASSQDLGAGGNEKLFF. Here the CDR3 DNA reads TGCGCCAGCAGCCAAGATCTCGGGGCGGGTGGGAATGAAAAACTGTTTTTT.

The chain carries TRBV27 and TRBJ2-3; D is perhaps TRBD2 (6 bases). The V and J ends lost 7 bases and 5 bases respectively, with 13 bases between them. Germline lookup yields CDR1 MNHEY and CDR2 SMNVEV (reference sequence). The CDR3 runs 13 residues. The CDR3 loop is CASTDGGGDTQYF. The CDR3 nucleotides are TGTGCCAGCACCGACGGGGGAGGAGATACGCAGTATTTT.

The chain has TRBV5-1 and TRBJ2-7; the D gene is possibly TRBD2 (6 bases). Trimming took off 0 bases at V and 7 bases at J, with 14 bases between the two ends. Per germline, CDR1 SGHRS and CDR2 YFSETQ. The CDR3 has 14 residues. The CDR3 DNA reads TGCGCCAGCAGCTTGGGGCCGGGGAGGTATGAGCAGTACTTC. Its protein is CASSLGPGRYEQYF.

The CDR3 region has the DNA TGTGCCAGCAGTTTGACAGGGGGGTCCTACGAGCAGTACTTC. This codes for CASSLTGGSYEQYF. The rearrangement uses TRBV27 and TRBJ2-7, with TRBD1 identical over 9 bases. Germline V gene data show CDR1 as MNHEY and CDR2 as SMNVEV (reference sequence). V trimming: 3 bases; J trimming: 1 base; junction bases outside the gene matches: 1. There are 14 residues in the CDR3.